Listed below are T cell receptor beta chains from one sample, sequenced in a study of cytomegalovirus exposure and HLA in healthy donors. TCRdb's table, derived via immunoSEQ multiplex PCR, lists solely in-frame clones and lacks some. The profile shows about 98,000 clones, more than 60% of them singletons. Sequencing used PBMCs. The receptors were gathered from a man over 45 in good health and CMV-seronegative. Both conserved end residues are part of each CDR3. Fields, in order: clone size, V gene, D gene, J gene, CDR3 DNA, CDR3 protein. D genes are given only for firm matches. Expanded clones are given a class, and other clones once, few, many or no size at all.

clone size: -; V gene: TRBV11-2; D gene: TRBD2; J gene: TRBJ2-5; CDR3 DNA: TGTGCCAGCAGCTTAGGGTTAGCGGGGGTTGTGGAGACCCAGTACTTC; CDR3 protein: CASSLGLAGVVETQYF
clone size: -; V gene: TRBV27; D gene: -; J gene: TRBJ2-1; CDR3 DNA: TGTGCCAGCAACCCGACAGGACCCTCCTACAATGAGCAGTTCTTC; CDR3 protein: CASNPTGPSYNEQFF
clone size: -; V gene: TRBV7-2; D gene: -; J gene: TRBJ2-3; CDR3 DNA: TGTGCCAGCAGCTTCAGACAGGTCACAGATACGCAGTATTTT; CDR3 protein: CASSFRQVTDTQYF
clone size: -; V gene: TRBV30; D gene: TRBD2; J gene: TRBJ2-3; CDR3 DNA: TGTGCCTGGAGTGTAGCGGGGGCGGGCACAGATACGCAGTATTTT; CDR3 protein: CAWSVAGAGTDTQYF
clone size: once; V gene: TRBV4-1; D gene: -; J gene: TRBJ1-1; CDR3 DNA: TGCGCCAGCAGCCAAGATGGGTACAGTAACACTGAAGCTTTCTTT; CDR3 protein: CASSQDGYSNTEAFF
clone size: -; V gene: TRBV6-6; D gene: -; J gene: TRBJ2-1; CDR3 DNA: TGTGCCAGCAGTTTAAGCGCGCTTAGGCCCAATGAGCAGTTCTTC; CDR3 protein: CASSLSALRPNEQFF
clone size: -; V gene: TRBV28; D gene: TRBD2; J gene: TRBJ2-7; CDR3 DNA: TGTGCCAGCAGTTTATTTGGCGGGAGCGGGTACGAGCAGTACTTC; CDR3 protein: CASSLFGGSGYEQYF
clone size: few; V gene: TRBV28; D gene: -; J gene: TRBJ1-5; CDR3 DNA: TGTGCCAGCAGTTTGTATCAACTGAGCAATCAGCCCCAGCATTTT; CDR3 protein: CASSLYQLSNQPQHF
clone size: -; V gene: TRBV9; D gene: TRBD2; J gene: TRBJ2-3; CDR3 DNA: TGTGCCAGCAGCGAAGGCGGGGGGAGCACAGATACGCAGTATTTT; CDR3 protein: CASSEGGGSTDTQYF
clone size: -; V gene: TRBV19; D gene: TRBD1; J gene: TRBJ2-1; CDR3 DNA: TGTGCCAGTGGGTTATCCGGGACAGGGACCTACAATGAGCAGTTCTTC; CDR3 protein: CASGLSGTGTYNEQFF
clone size: -; V gene: TRBV25-1; D gene: -; J gene: TRBJ2-5; CDR3 DNA: TGTGCCAGCAGTGAATATCGGGACAAAGAGACCCAGTACTTC; CDR3 protein: CASSEYRDKETQYF
clone size: -; V gene: TRBV5-1; D gene: -; J gene: TRBJ1-1; CDR3 DNA: TGCGCCAGCAACGGGGAGGAGCTAGAAGCTTTCTTT; CDR3 protein: CASNGEELEAFF
clone size: few; V gene: TRBV7-2; D gene: TRBD1; J gene: TRBJ2-7; CDR3 DNA: TGTGCCAGCAGCAACCGGGACAGGGTGGGAGAGCAGTACTTC; CDR3 protein: CASSNRDRVGEQYF
clone size: -; V gene: TRBV4-2; D gene: TRBD1; J gene: TRBJ2-2; CDR3 DNA: TGTGCCAGCAGGGGTGGGGCAGGGGGTCGCACCGGGGAGCTGTTTTTT; CDR3 protein: CASRGGAGGRTGELFF
clone size: -; V gene: TRBV15; D gene: -; J gene: TRBJ2-4; CDR3 DNA: TGTGCCACCAGCACGGGTTTAAACATTCAGTACTTC; CDR3 protein: CATSTGLNIQYF
clone size: -; V gene: TRBV15; D gene: -; J gene: TRBJ2-6; CDR3 DNA: TGTGCCACCAAGATGGAGGCTGGGGCCAACGTCCTGACTTTC; CDR3 protein: CATKMEAGANVLTF
clone size: -; V gene: TRBV19; D gene: TRBD2; J gene: TRBJ2-7; CDR3 DNA: TGTGCCAGTAGTATCTTCGGGGCTAGCGGGGACAACGAGCAGTACTTC; CDR3 protein: CASSIFGASGDNEQYF
clone size: -; V gene: TRBV19; D gene: TRBD1; J gene: TRBJ2-2; CDR3 DNA: TGTGCCAGTAGCGTGGACAGGGCGAACACCGGGGAGCTGTTTTTT; CDR3 protein: CASSVDRANTGELFF
clone size: -; V gene: TRBV19; D gene: -; J gene: TRBJ2-7; CDR3 DNA: TGTGCCAGTAGTATGGGGGCATTGTACGAGCAGTACTTC; CDR3 protein: CASSMGALYEQYF
clone size: -; V gene: TRBV4-2; D gene: -; J gene: TRBJ2-2; CDR3 DNA: TGTGCCAGCAGCGTCGTTAGCGGTACCGGGGAGCTGTTTTTT; CDR3 protein: CASSVVSGTGELFF
clone size: few; V gene: TRBV10-3; D gene: -; J gene: TRBJ1-1; CDR3 DNA: TGTGCCATCAGTGTCAGTTCAGGGAACACTGAAGCTTTCTTT; CDR3 protein: CAISVSSGNTEAFF
clone size: -; V gene: TRBV5-1; D gene: -; J gene: TRBJ2-7; CDR3 DNA: TGCGCCAGCAGCTTGGGCCTTGAACTGGACGAGCAGTACTTC; CDR3 protein: CASSLGLELDEQYF
clone size: -; V gene: TRBV12-5; D gene: -; J gene: TRBJ2-7; CDR3 DNA: TGTGCTAGTGGTTTGTCCCCCTCGAGCCTTTACGAGCAGTACTTC; CDR3 protein: CASGLSPSSLYEQYF
clone size: few; V gene: TRBV5-4; D gene: -; J gene: TRBJ2-2; CDR3 DNA: TGTGCCAGCAGCTTTGGGACTCTGAACACCGGGGAGCTGTTTTTT; CDR3 protein: CASSFGTLNTGELFF
clone size: few; V gene: TRBV2; D gene: TRBD2; J gene: TRBJ2-2; CDR3 DNA: TGTGCCAGCAGTGAAATGGGAGGGCCCATCGGGGAGCTGTTTTTT; CDR3 protein: CASSEMGGPIGELFF
clone size: -; V gene: TRBV5-4; D gene: -; J gene: TRBJ1-5; CDR3 DNA: TGTGCCAGCAGCTTGGGGGGCAGGGAGGGTCAGCCCCAGCATTTT; CDR3 protein: CASSLGGREGQPQHF
clone size: -; V gene: TRBV10-2; D gene: -; J gene: TRBJ2-5; CDR3 DNA: TGCGCCAGCAGTTCAGGAGGGGAGACCCAGTACTTC; CDR3 protein: CASSSGGETQYF
clone size: -; V gene: TRBV7-3; D gene: -; J gene: TRBJ1-1; CDR3 DNA: TGTGCCAGCAGCTTAACCCCGGTGAACACTGAAGCTTTCTTT; CDR3 protein: CASSLTPVNTEAFF
clone size: once; V gene: TRBV7-2; D gene: -; J gene: TRBJ1-6; CDR3 DNA: TGTGCCAGCAGCTTCCCCGATTCACCCCTCCACTTT; CDR3 protein: CASSFPDSPLHF
clone size: -; V gene: TRBV9; D gene: -; J gene: TRBJ2-1; CDR3 DNA: TGTGCCAGCAGCGTGGGACAGGGCCCACTAGCGGGATCTGTCAATGAGCAGTTCTTC; CDR3 protein: CASSVGQGPLAGSVNEQFF
clone size: -; V gene: TRBV7-9; D gene: TRBD2; J gene: TRBJ2-7; CDR3 DNA: TGTGCCAGCAGCTTAGAAAGCGGGAAAGAGCAGTACTTC; CDR3 protein: CASSLESGKEQYF
clone size: -; V gene: TRBV18; D gene: -; J gene: TRBJ2-7; CDR3 DNA: TGTGCCAGCTCAACATCCTTTGCCAGGCAGGGCCTGGAGCAGTACTTC; CDR3 protein: CASSTSFARQGLEQYF
clone size: few; V gene: TRBV4-1; D gene: -; J gene: TRBJ2-5; CDR3 DNA: TGCGCCAGCAGCCGCTACTCAGGGGAGGGAGAGACCCAGTACTTC; CDR3 protein: CASSRYSGEGETQYF
clone size: few; V gene: TRBV7-9; D gene: -; J gene: TRBJ1-1; CDR3 DNA: TGTGCCAGCAGCTTAGGTTCAGGGTATACTGAAGCTTTCTTT; CDR3 protein: CASSLGSGYTEAFF
clone size: -; V gene: TRBV27; D gene: -; J gene: TRBJ1-1; CDR3 DNA: TGTGCCAGCCAGAAGACAGGGAACACTGAAGCTTTCTTT; CDR3 protein: CASQKTGNTEAFF
clone size: few; V gene: TRBV7-2; D gene: -; J gene: TRBJ1-1; CDR3 DNA: TGTGCCAGCAGCCCCGGGGGGAACACTGAAGCTTTCTTT; CDR3 protein: CASSPGGNTEAFF
clone size: -; V gene: TRBV7-2; D gene: -; J gene: TRBJ1-1; CDR3 DNA: TGTGCCAGCAGCTTATGGGGGCCCGGGATGAACACTGAAGCTTTCTTT; CDR3 protein: CASSLWGPGMNTEAFF
clone size: -; V gene: TRBV28; D gene: TRBD1; J gene: TRBJ1-2; CDR3 DNA: TGTGCCAGCAGTCCCGGACAGGGTTTAATTAGTTTCGACTATGGCTACACCTTC; CDR3 protein: CASSPGQGLISFDYGYTF
clone size: -; V gene: TRBV4-1; D gene: TRBD1; J gene: TRBJ1-2; CDR3 DNA: TGCGCCAGCAGCCAAGATTGGTTGGCAGGGGGTGGCTACACCTTC; CDR3 protein: CASSQDWLAGGGYTF
clone size: -; V gene: TRBV7-9; D gene: -; J gene: TRBJ2-1; CDR3 DNA: TGTGCCAGCAGCCCACCCTACAGGGAGGGCAATGAGCAGTTCTTC; CDR3 protein: CASSPPYREGNEQFF
clone size: -; V gene: TRBV6-1; D gene: -; J gene: TRBJ1-6; CDR3 DNA: TGTGCCAGCAGTGATCGACAGTTAGGTTCACCCCTCCACTTT; CDR3 protein: CASSDRQLGSPLHF
clone size: -; V gene: TRBV10-1; D gene: TRBD2; J gene: TRBJ2-5; CDR3 DNA: TGCGCCAGCAGTGAGTCGGCAGCAGCGGGGGTCCAAGAGACCCAGTACTTC; CDR3 protein: CASSESAAAGVQETQYF
clone size: -; V gene: TRBV7-2; D gene: TRBD1; J gene: TRBJ2-2; CDR3 DNA: TGTGCCAGCAGCTCTCAGGGGGCTTATACCGGGGAGCTGTTTTTT; CDR3 protein: CASSSQGAYTGELFF
clone size: -; V gene: TRBV7-6; D gene: TRBD1; J gene: TRBJ1-4; CDR3 DNA: TGTGCCAGCAGCCGAGGACAGGGCAGGGAAAAACTGTTTTTT; CDR3 protein: CASSRGQGREKLFF
clone size: few; V gene: TRBV7-2; D gene: -; J gene: TRBJ1-6; CDR3 DNA: TGTGCCAGCAGCACAGGGAATTCACCCCTCCACTTT; CDR3 protein: CASSTGNSPLHF
clone size: few; V gene: TRBV18; D gene: TRBD2; J gene: TRBJ2-7; CDR3 DNA: TGTGCCAGCTCACCTCGGGGAGGGTACGAGCAGTACTTC; CDR3 protein: CASSPRGGYEQYF
clone size: -; V gene: TRBV7-9; D gene: -; J gene: TRBJ1-1; CDR3 DNA: TGTGCCAGCAGCTCCCCCCACAATTCGCGGGAAGGGACTGAAGCTTTCTTT; CDR3 protein: CASSSPHNSREGTEAFF
clone size: once; V gene: TRBV6-6; D gene: TRBD1; J gene: TRBJ2-5; CDR3 DNA: TGTGCCAGCAGTTCTGCAGGGGGCAGTGAGACCCAGTACTTC; CDR3 protein: CASSSAGGSETQYF
clone size: -; V gene: TRBV10-3; D gene: -; J gene: TRBJ2-7; CDR3 DNA: TGTGCCATCACCCCATCTTGGACGGCTGGAGGGGAGCAGTACTTC; CDR3 protein: CAITPSWTAGGEQYF
clone size: -; V gene: TRBV27; D gene: -; J gene: TRBJ1-2; CDR3 DNA: TGTGCCAGCAGTTTAACCTCGGCAGGCTCTTACAACTATGGCTACACCTTC; CDR3 protein: CASSLTSAGSYNYGYTF
clone size: -; V gene: TRBV19; D gene: -; J gene: TRBJ1-6; CDR3 DNA: TGTGCCAGTCAACGGGATGCAAATTCACCCCTCCACTTT; CDR3 protein: CASQRDANSPLHF
clone size: -; V gene: TRBV2; D gene: TRBD2; J gene: TRBJ2-1; CDR3 DNA: TGTGCCAGCAGTGACGCTAGCGGGAGTGGGAATGAGCAGTTCTTC; CDR3 protein: CASSDASGSGNEQFF
clone size: -; V gene: TRBV4-1; D gene: -; J gene: TRBJ2-1; CDR3 DNA: TGCGCCAGCAGCCAACCACTCAGCGGGCCCTCCTACAATGAGCAGTTCTTC; CDR3 protein: CASSQPLSGPSYNEQFF